The entry below gives a single T cell receptor beta chain sequence along with its context. Its antigen target is currently unknown. No quality values exist for individual bases; no much larger clone is one base distant. These data are taken from a study of OX40 agonist ivuxolimab in advanced cancers. Broadly, across the study: Ivuxolimab, which targeted the costimulatory receptor OX40 (CD134), was an agonistic, fully human IgG2 monoclonal antibody. Intravenous ivuxolimab was administered to patients every 2 weeks at six dose levels: 0.01, 0.1, 0.3, 1.5, 3 and 10 mg/kg. Of the 50 to 55 dose-escalation patients, hepatocellular carcinoma was present in approximately 20, melanoma in roughly 15, renal cell carcinoma in 9 and head and neck cancer in 9. In the dose-escalation cohort, 70% to 90% of patients were male, and the mean age was roughly 60 years with a range of roughly 23 to 79. Patients were allowed to have had prior anti-PD-1, anti-PD-L1 or anti-CTLA-4 therapy, and approximately 40% of the dose-escalation patients had been treated with checkpoint inhibitors. Three dose-escalation patients achieved partial responses, one with hepatocellular carcinoma and two with cutaneous melanoma. The point of sequencing TCRbeta in the periphery was to test whether ivuxolimab changed TCR sequence diversity and drove clonal T-cell expansion. The paper reports the monotherapy dose-escalation portion (N = 52 patients) of the phase I ivuxolimab trial.

General study outcomes and caveats: After ivuxolimab, expanded clones were on average more numerous among CD8+ T cells than among CD4+ T cells. Low levels of normalized T-cell clonal expansion were also shown by some nonresponding patients. In partial responders in the 0.1-3.0 mg/kg groups, normalized peripheral clonal expansion was found to be among the lowest, especially among CD8+ T cells. At doses of 0.1 to 3.0 mg/kg, clonal expansion of both CD4+ and CD8+ T cells in blood was seen between baseline and week 6. Antigen specificity was not determined for the clonally expanded peripheral T cells.

Reading from cysteine to phenylalanine, the CDR3 counts 13 amino acids. Only the CDR3 part of the read is kept: 39 bases, read in frame from the first base. The germline ends are 13 bases apart after V is trimmed by 6 bases and J by 8 bases. CDR1 is given as LNHDA and CDR2 as SQIVND, both from the germline V gene (reference sequence). Genomic DNA was extracted from sorted cells for sequencing of the TCRbeta CDR3 region. TCRbeta CDR3 regions were sequenced using the immunoSEQ Assay. TCRdb obtained this table from immuneACCESS and retained in-frame rearrangements with V and J assigned. These tables miss some clones; where compared with another copy, unresolved V genes account for less than half of the shortfall, and the remainder is unexplained. Present in this sample are about 76,000 clones, around 86% of which were seen just once. The ten biggest clones cover about 2.6% of the sample. Patients with a history of autoimmune disease or receiving systemic immunosuppression were excluded from the trial. In every dose cohort, peripheral blood was drawn for TCR sequencing at baseline, cycle 4 day 1, and cycle 7 day 1. Samples were obtained from an open-label, multicenter, first-in-human phase I dose-escalation trial of ivuxolimab. Adults with locally advanced or metastatic melanoma, renal cell carcinoma, hepatocellular carcinoma or head and neck squamous cell carcinoma were enrolled in the trial. Before TCR sequencing, CD4+ T cells and CD8+ T cells from peripheral blood were sorted into separate populations.

The V and J genes are TRBV19 and TRBJ1-4, with no D gene named confidently. The specimen comprised CD4+ or CD8+ T cells sorted from blood, sampled in a trial of the OX40 agonist ivuxolimab. The receptor was derived from an adult with an advanced solid tumor such as melanoma, head and neck, liver or kidney cancer. The CDR3 here reads CASSSSGREKLFF. The nucleotide sequence is given as TGTGCCAGTAGCAGCAGCGGTCGGGAAAAACTGTTTTTT.